Below are 32 T cell receptor beta chains sequenced from a single sample in a study of cytomegalovirus exposure and HLA in healthy donors. The PCR ran on 60 Vbeta and 13 Jbeta primers. Profiling relied on immunoSEQ multiplex PCR, and the TCRdb table lists in-frame clones only, not all of them. The sample holds more than 150,000 clones, more than 75% seen once. Source material: PBMCs. Source of these receptors: a man aged 35 to 55 in good health and CMV-seronegative.

The rearrangement uses TRBV19 and TRBJ2-2, with 7 bases lining up with TRBD2. This CDR3 has 17 amino acids. The germline V gene has CDR1 LNHDA and CDR2 SQIVND (reference sequence). V dropped 2 bases and J dropped 6; count of bases not matched to a gene: 12. This CDR3 is CASSIRGEGRLAGELFF. The CDR3 nucleotides read TGTGCCAGTAGTATAAGAGGGGAGGGCCGCCTCGCCGGGGAGCTGTTTTTT.

As for this clone: Other DNA sequences of this sample code for an identical CDR3. J is TRBJ2-5 and V is TRBV5-1; 11 nucleotides line up with TRBD1. Per the germline V gene, CDR1 is SGHRS and CDR2 is YFSETQ. The trim removed 4 bases at V and 5 bases at J, leaving 7 bases unmatched. The CDR3 totals 15 residues. The CDR3 loop reads CASSRTGTGGETQYF. CDR3 nucleotide sequence: TGCGCCAGCAGCCGGACCGGGACAGGGGGGGAGACCCAGTACTTC.

This clone was counted a few times. The chain combines TRBV6-6 with TRBJ2-7; D is uncertain. The V gene lost 7 bases and the J gene lost 0 bases, with 13 bases spanning the gap. The CDR3 has 14 residues. The V gene's germline CDR1 is MNHNY and CDR2 SVGAGI (reference sequence). CDR3: CASIGAAYSYEQYF. The CDR3 DNA follows: TGTGCCAGCATAGGAGCAGCTTACTCCTACGAGCAGTACTTC.

The genes are TRBV28 and TRBJ1-1, with 7 positions matching TRBD1. The CDR3 loop spans 14 amino acids. After removal of 7 bases from V and 0 bases from J, the junction contained 5 bases not matched to a gene. CDR1 is MDHEN, CDR2 SYDVKM, per germline. CDR3 bases: TGTGCCAGCACCAAACAGGGGTTGAACACTGAAGCTTTCTTT. Residues: CASTKQGLNTEAFF.

The chain combines TRBV6-1 with TRBJ2-5; TRBD1 matches 9 bases. With 2 bases clipped from V and 7 bases from J, the junction kept 5 bases outside the gene matches. CDR1 and CDR2 (germline): MNHNS, SASEGT. The CDR3 totals 14 residues. The CDR3 bases are TGTGCCAGCAGTGAACGGACAGGGGCAGGGACCCAGTACTTC. It translates to CASSERTGAGTQYF.

The V and J genes are TRBV6-6 and TRBJ1-2; TRBD1 matches at 9 bases. The junction had 9 bases not matched to a gene; V was cut back by 6 bases and J by 4 bases. Germline assignment: CDR1 MNHNY and CDR2 SVGAGI (reference sequence). The CDR3 is 15 residues long. The CDR3 region is CASSDTGTGSYGYTF. Written as DNA, the CDR3 is TGTGCCAGCAGCGATACCGGGACAGGGAGCTATGGCTACACCTTC.

This chain links TRBV7-3 with TRBJ1-2; D not resolved. Looked up from germline, CDR1 is SGHTA and CDR2 is FQGTGA. The CDR3 extends over 15 amino acids. V lost 2 bases and J 1 base, leaving 11 bases between the germline ends. CDR3 nucleotide sequence: TGTGCCAGCAGCTTACAATCGGACTTTAACTATGGCTACACCTTC. It yields the protein CASSLQSDFNYGYTF.

V usage is TRBV2 and J usage is TRBJ1-5; no reliable D call. The V end was cut by 4 bases, the J end by 1 base, with 8 bases between. The CDR3 runs to 14 residues. Germline CDR1 is SNHLY and CDR2 is FYNNEI. The CDR3 DNA follows: TGTGCCAGCAGTGCATCGGGGAGCAATCAGCCCCAGCATTTT. Its protein product is CASSASGSNQPQHF.

The genes are TRBV11-2 and TRBJ2-5; TRBD2 is a possible D gene (6 bases). Trimming took 5 bases from V and 1 from J, leaving 14 bases between them. The CDR3 has 15 amino acids. Germline lookup yields CDR1 SGHAT and CDR2 FQNNGV. CDR3 residues: CASSDSRGAQETQYF. CDR3 DNA sequence: TGTGCCAGCAGCGATAGCCGCGGGGCCCAAGAGACCCAGTACTTC.

The CDR3 DNA sequence: TGTGCCAGCACCACGGGGGTAGGGAACACTGAAGCTTTCTTT. This sequence encodes CASTTGVGNTEAFF. The rearrangement uses TRBV7-9 and TRBJ1-1; D may be TRBD1 (5 bases). CDR3 length equals 14 residues. Germline lookup yields CDR1 SEHNR and CDR2 FQNEAQ (reference sequence). The germline V and J ends were trimmed by 7 bases and 1 base, with 13 bases remaining between them.

The rearrangement uses TRBV27 and TRBJ2-6, with 8 positions matching TRBD1. This CDR3 contains 17 residues. Germline V lookup: CDR1 MNHEY, CDR2 SMNVEV (reference sequence). V lost 2 bases to trimming and J lost 0 bases; unmatched junction nucleotides: 3. CDR3 bases: TGTGCCAGCAGTTTAGGGACAGGCTACTCTGGGGCCAACGTCCTGACTTTC. Translation gives CASSLGTGYSGANVLTF.

This sequence joins TRBV4-2 and TRBJ2-7; 9 nucleotides agree with TRBD2. Trimming at V came to 0 bases and at J to 2 bases, leaving 5 bases not matched to a gene. The length of the CDR3 is 16 residues. The germline V gene has CDR1 LGHNA and CDR2 YNFKEQ. This CDR3 reads CASSQEGAGGPYEQYF. CDR3 in DNA: TGTGCCAGCAGCCAAGAAGGAGCGGGGGGCCCCTACGAGCAGTACTTC.

This chain joins TRBV28 and TRBJ2-7; 8 bases line up with TRBD2. CDR3 length: 15 amino acids. Trimming at V came to 2 bases and at J to 5 bases, leaving 8 bases not matched to a gene. The germline gives CDR1 MDHEN, CDR2 SYDVKM. CDR3 loop: CASSLSSGGVNEQYF. CDR3 DNA sequence: TGTGCCAGCAGTTTAAGTTCGGGAGGGGTGAACGAGCAGTACTTC.

The V call is TRBV5-6, the J call TRBJ2-4; TRBD2 aligns across 9 bases. CDR1 is SGHDT, CDR2 YYEEEE, per germline. Trimming removed 2 bases from V and 7 bases from J; junction bases left unmatched: 10. The CDR3 extends over 16 amino acids. The CDR3 DNA reads as TGTGCCAGCAGCTTTAGGCTAGCGGGAAGAGGGAACATTCAGTACTTC. This encodes CASSFRLAGRGNIQYF.

This clone was picked up one time. The chain uses TRBV5-4 and TRBJ2-3, with TRBD2 identical over 9 bases. With V trimmed by 3 bases and J by 1 base, 3 bases remained unmatched. This CDR3 comprises 15 residues. Germline V CDR1 and CDR2: SGHNT, YYREEE (reference sequence). CDR3 protein: CASSSLAGRTDTQYF. The CDR3 DNA is TGTGCCAGCAGCTCTCTAGCGGGGCGCACAGATACGCAGTATTTT.

The genes are TRBV18 and TRBJ1-2; a weak D match, TRBD1 (6 bases). The CDR3 is made up of 13 amino acids. Between the trimmed V and J ends, which lost 2 bases and 3 bases, there was a span of 7 bases. The germline CDR1 and CDR2 sequences are KGHSH and LQKENI. The DNA of the CDR3 is TGTGCCAGCTCACCAAACAGGGACTATGGCTACACCTTC. Its protein product is CASSPNRDYGYTF.

The sample holds one count of this clone. The chain combines TRBV5-1 with TRBJ1-1, with D possibly matching TRBD1 (5 bases). V lost 1 base and J lost 6, with 16 bases in between. This CDR3 spans 15 amino acids. Germline V gene data show CDR1 as SGHRS and CDR2 as YFSETQ. Here the CDR3 reads CASSLSQGIKSEAFF. As DNA, the CDR3 is TGCGCCAGCAGCTTGAGTCAGGGAATCAAATCTGAAGCTTTCTTT.

The chain carries TRBV10-3 and TRBJ1-5; D is ambiguous. In germline, CDR1 is ENHRY, CDR2 SYGVKD. Trimming pared 8 bases from V and 3 bases from J, leaving 14 bases between. The CDR3 extends over 14 amino acids. CDR3 DNA: TGTGCCATCGGCTCAGGAGGGAACAATCAGCCCCAGCATTTT. It yields the protein CAIGSGGNNQPQHF.

DNA of the CDR3: TGTGCCAGCAGTGAAGCTATCCGAGCTTTCTTT. It codes for CASSEAIRAFF. V and J are TRBV6-1 and TRBJ1-1; D uncertain. Germline values: CDR1 MNHNS, CDR2 SASEGT. Between the trimmed V and J ends, which lost 0 bases and 10 bases, there was a span of 6 bases. This CDR3 is built from 11 residues.

The chain combines TRBV6-5 with TRBJ2-7, with 10 bases fitting TRBD2. This CDR3 region has 16 residues. CDR1 and CDR2 (germline): MNHEY, SVGAGI. J was trimmed by 1 base and V by 10 bases; bases with no gene match: 13. The CDR3 is CATAYSSGGYSYEQYF. For the CDR3, the DNA is TGTGCCACCGCTTACTCTAGCGGGGGATATTCCTACGAGCAGTACTTC.

This clone was counted only a few times. The J gene is TRBJ1-1, the V gene TRBV7-2; tentative D call: TRBD1 (5 bases). The CDR3 length is 15 residues. CDR1 SGHTA and CDR2 FQGNSA come from the germline V gene. V was pared by 0 bases and J by 4 bases, with 12 bases between. The CDR3 DNA follows: TGTGCCAGCAGCTTAGCCTCGGGGGTTGGCACTGAAGCTTTCTTT. This encodes CASSLASGVGTEAFF.

This chain links TRBV9 with TRBJ2-5; no reliable D call. V lost 4 bases and J lost 2, with 9 bases in between. Germline loops: CDR1 SGDLS, CDR2 YYNGEE. The CDR3 is 13 amino acids. The CDR3 sequence: CASSSGGQETQYF. In DNA, the CDR3 is TGTGCCAGCAGCTCGGGTGGACAAGAGACCCAGTACTTC. The full variable domain, its missing parts supplied by reference TRBV9 and TRBJ2-5, is DSGVTQTPKHLITATGQRVTLRCSPRSGDLSVYWYQQSLDQGLQFLIQYYNGEERAKGNILERFSAQQFPDLHSELNLSSLELGDSALYFCASSSGGQETQYFGPGTRLLVL.

The gene calls are TRBV7-3 and TRBJ2-6; D possibly corresponds to TRBD1 (6 bases). Germline CDR1 is SGHTA and CDR2 is FQGTGA. V gave up 4 bases and J gave up 3 bases, with 16 bases separating them. The CDR3 consists of 17 residues. Here the CDR3 reads CASSSRGQGSGANVLTF. DNA for the CDR3: TGTGCCAGCAGCTCAAGAGGTCAGGGGAGTGGGGCCAACGTCCTGACTTTC.

This clone is a singleton in its sample. The J gene is TRBJ1-3, the V gene TRBV9; D is unresolved. Germline CDR1 is SGDLS and CDR2 is YYNGEE. CDR3 length: 13 amino acids. Trimming stripped 3 bases from V and 8 bases from J, with 12 bases between. This CDR3 reads CASSAGGMDTIYF. CDR3 in DNA: TGTGCCAGCAGCGCCGGAGGGATGGACACCATATATTTT.

The rearrangement joins TRBV14 to TRBJ1-1, with D possibly being TRBD1 (6 bases). The CDR3 length is 15 residues. V was trimmed by 1 base and J by 5 bases, leaving 14 bases between them. CDR1 SGHDN and CDR2 FVKESK come from the germline V gene. CDR3 protein: CASSQAGAAGTEAFF. The CDR3 nucleotides read TGTGCCAGCAGCCAAGCGGGGGCAGCGGGAACTGAAGCTTTCTTT.

The chain has TRBV4-3 and TRBJ2-5; 7 nucleotides match TRBD1. This CDR3 is built from 15 residues. Germline V CDR1 and CDR2: LGHNA, YSLEER. V was pared by 4 bases and J by 5 bases, with 10 bases of the junction left unmatched. DNA for the CDR3: TGCGCCAGCAGCCGCCTACAGGGGACCCGGGAGACCCAGTACTTC. Its translation is CASSRLQGTRETQYF.

The count of this clone is one. V is TRBV7-4 and J is TRBJ1-5; D is undetermined. V lost 1 base, J lost 2 bases, and 9 bases lay in between. The CDR3 runs 15 residues. CDR1 is SGHVT and CDR2 is SQSDAQ in the germline V gene. CDR3 sequence: CASSLVEVGNQPQHF. In DNA, the CDR3 is TGTGCCAGCAGCTTAGTAGAGGTAGGCAATCAGCCCCAGCATTTT.

The V call is TRBV30, the J call TRBJ1-4; tentatively, D is TRBD1 (5 bases). V was cut by 1 base and J by 8 bases, with 17 bases left in between. The CDR3 loop spans 15 amino acids. Germline CDR1 GTSNPN, CDR2 SVGIG (reference sequence). In nucleotides, the CDR3 is TGTGCCTGGAGTGGAGGTTGGGGGGTCAACGAAAAACTGTTTTTT. This translates into CAWSGGWGVNEKLFF.

The chain carries TRBV6-6 and TRBJ2-5, with D perhaps matching TRBD1 (6 bases). The germline gives CDR1 MNHNY, CDR2 SVGAGI (reference sequence). The CDR3 has 14 amino acids. The V end was cut by 3 bases, the J end by 5 bases, with 13 bases between. CDR3 loop: CASSYTGGGETQYF. The DNA of the CDR3 is TGTGCCAGCAGTTATACTGGGGGCGGCGAGACCCAGTACTTC.

The rearrangement joins TRBV6-1 to TRBJ2-5; 7 bases fit TRBD1. The CDR3 runs 15 residues. The germline V gene has CDR1 MNHNS and CDR2 SASEGT. Germline trimming cut 3 bases from V and 5 bases from J; bases unmatched to any gene: 9. DNA of the CDR3: TGTGCCAGCAGTGACCAACAGGGGTTTTCGGAGACCCAGTACTTC. Translating gives CASSDQQGFSETQYF.

A note on this clone: A read error may account for a junction end that differs from germline. This sequence joins TRBV19 and TRBJ1-6, with 7 bases lining up with TRBD1. CDR1 and CDR2 from the germline V gene are LNHDA and SQIVND (reference sequence). The CDR3 is made up of 15 amino acids. The CDR3 coding sequence is TGTGCCAATAGTCCGACTCAGGGGGGCAATTCACCCCTCCACTTT. It translates to CANSPTQGGNSPLHF.

As to this clone: In the same sample, other DNA sequences code for this CDR3. This chain uses TRBV7-2 with TRBJ2-5; 11 bases are shared with TRBD2. The length of the CDR3 is 15 residues. Per the germline V gene, CDR1 is SGHTA and CDR2 is FQGNSA. The junction had 6 bases not matched to a gene; V was cut back by 5 bases and J by 4 bases. The CDR3 loop is CASSPRLAGLETQYF. In DNA, the CDR3 is TGTGCCAGCAGCCCTAGACTAGCGGGACTAGAGACCCAGTACTTC.